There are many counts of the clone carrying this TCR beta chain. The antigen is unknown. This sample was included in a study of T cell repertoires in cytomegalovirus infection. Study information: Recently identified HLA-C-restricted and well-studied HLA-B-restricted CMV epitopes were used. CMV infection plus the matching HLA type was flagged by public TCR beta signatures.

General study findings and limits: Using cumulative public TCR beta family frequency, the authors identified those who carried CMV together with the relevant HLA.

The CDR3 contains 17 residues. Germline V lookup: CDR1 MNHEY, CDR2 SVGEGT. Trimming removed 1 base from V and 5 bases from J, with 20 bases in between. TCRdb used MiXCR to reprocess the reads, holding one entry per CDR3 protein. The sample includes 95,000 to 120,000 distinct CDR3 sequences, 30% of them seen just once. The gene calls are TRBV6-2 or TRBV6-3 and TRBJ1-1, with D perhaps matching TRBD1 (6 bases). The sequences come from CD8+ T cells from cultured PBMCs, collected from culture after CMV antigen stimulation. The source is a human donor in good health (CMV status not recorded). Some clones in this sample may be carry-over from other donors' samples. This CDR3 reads CASSYYVEGARGTEAFF. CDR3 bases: TGTGCCAGCAGTTACTATGTCGAAGGGGCTAGGGGGACTGAAGCTTTCTTT.